A single sample is the source of the 15 T cell receptor beta chains below, sequenced in a study of siplizumab effects on memory and regulatory T cells. Some clones are missing from TCRdb's copy, which holds only in-frame ones; the method was immunoSEQ multiplex PCR. The table lists roughly 100,000 clones, 80% to 95% of them singletons, with around 1.1% in the top ten. Specimen: CD4+ T cells sorted from blood. Receptors were obtained from a human donor in good health.

This clone came up a few times. The chain combines TRBV4-1 with TRBJ1-5; 7 bases match TRBD1. This CDR3 contains 16 residues. Germline assignment: CDR1 MGHRA and CDR2 YSYEKL. Trimming at V came to 3 bases and at J to 3 bases, leaving 8 bases not matched to a gene. CDR3 protein: CASSHVKGQNNQPQHF. In nucleotides, the CDR3 is TGCGCCAGCAGCCATGTGAAGGGACAGAACAATCAGCCCCAGCATTTT.

The chain recombines TRBV6-5 with TRBJ1-1; D is uncertain. The CDR3 has 13 amino acids. The germline V gene has CDR1 MNHEY and CDR2 SVGAGI. The V and J ends lost 4 bases and 1 base respectively, with 7 bases between them. CDR3 protein: CASSLGRNTEAFF. DNA for the CDR3: TGTGCCAGCAGTTTAGGCAGGAACACTGAAGCTTTCTTT.

The CDR3 protein is CASSHAVLNEQFF. CDR3 bases: TGTGCCAGCAGTCATGCGGTATTGAATGAGCAGTTCTTC. The gene calls are TRBV28 and TRBJ2-1; D unclear. The V gene's germline CDR1 is MDHEN and CDR2 SYDVKM. V was clipped by 5 bases and J by 7 bases, with 12 bases between them. This CDR3 has 13 amino acids.

A single count supports this clone. The rearrangement joins TRBV18 to TRBJ2-3, with 7 bases aligning to TRBD2. Germline V gene lookup returns CDR1 KGHSH and CDR2 LQKENI. The CDR3 has 15 residues. V gave up 5 bases and J gave up 4 bases; unmatched junction bases: 9. The CDR3 reads CASSSAGARADTQYF. Written as DNA, the CDR3 is TGTGCCAGCTCATCGGCGGGAGCGAGGGCAGATACGCAGTATTTT.

This clone appeared once. The chain employs TRBV10-1 and TRBJ2-2; 10 bases line up with TRBD1. CDR3 length: 17 residues. The germline gives CDR1 WNHNN, CDR2 SYGVQD (reference sequence). Germline trimming cut 1 base from V and 3 bases from J; bases unmatched to any gene: 5. CDR3 sequence (DNA): TGCGCCAGCAGTGAGTGGGGACAGGGGAAGGACACCGGGGAGCTGTTTTTT. This gives the protein CASSEWGQGKDTGELFF.

This chain uses TRBV27 with TRBJ1-3; D possibly corresponds to TRBD1 (6 bases). The CDR3 consists of 13 residues. Trimming took off 6 bases at V and 7 bases at J, with 13 bases between the two ends. Per germline, CDR1 MNHEY and CDR2 SMNVEV (reference sequence). The CDR3 reads CASRTTGSNTIYF. CDR3 in DNA: TGTGCCAGCAGAACCACAGGGTCTAACACCATATATTTT.

In this sample, this clone turned up a few times. J is TRBJ1-5 and V is TRBV28, with D possibly being TRBD1 (5 bases). Trimming shortened V by 8 bases and J by 7 bases, and 18 bases separated the two germline ends. This CDR3 has 14 residues. Germline CDR1 is MDHEN and CDR2 is SYDVKM. The CDR3: CASFRGLSWQPQHF. In DNA form, the CDR3 reads TGTGCCAGCTTTCGGGGCCTTTCCTGGCAGCCCCAGCATTTT.

The V and J genes are TRBV14 and TRBJ2-2; no definite D call. This CDR3 comprises 17 residues. Germline CDR1 and CDR2: SGHDN and FVKESK. V lost 0 bases to trimming and J lost 0 bases, with 11 bases between them. CDR3 DNA sequence: TGTGCCAGCAGCCAAGAAGTATCGACGACGAACACCGGGGAGCTGTTTTTT. Translating gives CASSQEVSTTNTGELFF. Full variable domain (missing parts from reference TRBV14 and TRBJ2-2): EAGVTQFPSHSVIEKGQTVTLRCDPISGHDNLYWYRRVMGKEIKFLLHFVKESKQDESGMPNNRFLAERTGGTYSTLKVQPAELEDSGVYFCASSQEVSTTNTGELFFGEGSRLTVL.

The chain's CDR3 is CAPQGERVNQPQHF. The CDR3 nucleotides read TGTGCCCCCCAGGGAGAGAGGGTCAATCAGCCCCAGCATTTT. The V gene is TRBV30, the J gene TRBJ1-5; D may be TRBD1 (5 bases). CDR1 is GTSNPN and CDR2 is SVGIG in the germline V gene (reference sequence). This CDR3 contains 14 residues. With 8 bases removed from V and 3 bases from J, the gap between germline ends came to 17 bases.

This clone was found once. The chain is built from TRBV11-2 and TRBJ2-3, with D perhaps matching TRBD2 (6 bases). This CDR3 region has 15 residues. Trimming stripped 7 bases from V and 2 bases from J, with 16 bases between. Germline loops: CDR1 SGHAT, CDR2 FQNNGV. This chain's CDR3 is CASTRRGGVTDTQYF. Written as DNA, the CDR3 is TGTGCCAGCACCCGACGGGGCGGGGTCACAGATACGCAGTATTTT.

The rearrangement uses TRBV7-2 and TRBJ1-5, with a tentative D call TRBD1 (6 bases). Trimming took 3 bases from V and 4 from J, leaving 13 bases between them. The CDR3 spans 15 residues. Germline V gene sequence: CDR1 SGHTA, CDR2 FQGNSA. Written as DNA, the CDR3 is TGTGCCAGCAGCTTGTCCGGGGGGCAAAATCAGCCCCAGCATTTT. Translated: CASSLSGGQNQPQHF.

The chain uses TRBV27 and TRBJ1-2; the D gene is possibly TRBD1 (5 bases). V shed 6 bases and J shed 2 bases, with 13 bases lying between them. The CDR3 length is 14 residues. CDR1 and CDR2 from the germline V gene are MNHEY and SMNVEV (reference sequence). CDR3 protein: CASSRGDQNYGYTF. The CDR3 nucleotides read TGTGCCAGCAGCCGGGGGGATCAGAACTATGGCTACACCTTC.

The chain uses TRBV5-4 and TRBJ2-7; D is undetermined. Germline loops: CDR1 SGHNT, CDR2 YYREEE (reference sequence). V was shortened by 0 bases and J by 2 bases, with 6 bases between the two germline ends. The CDR3 has 13 amino acids. DNA for the CDR3: TGTGCCAGCAGCTTGGCACACGCCTACGAGCAGTACTTC. As protein: CASSLAHAYEQYF. Together with reference TRBV5-4 and TRBJ2-7, the CDR3 gives the full variable domain: ETGVTQSPTHLIKTRGQQVTLRCSSQSGHNTVSWYQQALGQGPQFIFQYYREEENGRGNFPPRFSGLQFPNYSSELNVNALELDDSALYLCASSLAHAYEQYFGPGTRLTVT.

The V call is TRBV19, the J call TRBJ1-5; D is undetermined. The CDR3 consists of 13 residues. V shed 6 bases and J shed 5 bases, with 11 bases lying between them. CDR1 LNHDA and CDR2 SQIVND come from the germline V gene (reference sequence). In DNA, the CDR3 is TGTGCCAGTAGCGACTATAACGATCAGCCCCAGCATTTT. Translated: CASSDYNDQPQHF.

The DNA of the CDR3 is TGTGCCAGCAGTGCCTTCGGGAGCTCCTACAATGAGCAGTTCTTC. This encodes CASSAFGSSYNEQFF. This chain joins TRBV27 and TRBJ2-1, with TRBD2 as a possible D gene (6 bases). The germline V and J ends were trimmed by 5 bases and 0 bases, with 11 bases remaining between them. This CDR3 spans 15 amino acids. The germline CDR1 and CDR2 sequences are MNHEY and SMNVEV (reference sequence).